These 2 T cell receptor beta chains came from one sample sequenced in a study of blood T cell repertoires in COVID-19. Method: immunoSEQ multiplex PCR; TCRdb's copy keeps in-frame clones and lacks some. The sample lists some 250,000 clones; 85% to 90% were seen once. The sequencing input was peripheral blood. Receptors originate from a woman in her 70s with active or convalescent COVID-19.

The gene calls are TRBV2 and TRBJ1-2; D possibly corresponds to TRBD1 (5 bases). Germline V gene lookup returns CDR1 SNHLY and CDR2 FYNNEI. The CDR3 runs to 13 residues. Deletions cut 4 bases from V and 4 bases from J, with 10 bases between. The CDR3 DNA reads as TGTGCCAGCAGTGGACAGCGACCCTATGGCTACACCTTC. Protein product: CASSGQRPYGYTF.

The gene calls are TRBV7-2 and TRBJ2-7; 11 positions match TRBD2. The CDR3 extends over 16 amino acids. In germline, CDR1 is SGHTA, CDR2 FQGNSA. The ends lost 1 base at V and 2 bases at J; junction bases unmatched: 4. CDR3 sequence reads: CASSLGLAGGAYEQYF. The CDR3 DNA sequence: TGTGCCAGCAGCTTAGGGCTAGCGGGGGGAGCCTACGAGCAGTACTTC.